This is a list of T cell receptor beta chains from one sample in a study of regulatory T cells in long-lasting Graves disease. TCRdb re-analysed the multiplex PCR reads in MiXCR, keeping a single row per CDR3 protein. The sample yields under 300,000 distinct CDR3 sequences, about 19% seen once. The sequencing here drew on peripheral blood mononuclear cells (PBMCs), taken at new diagnosis, from a patient treated with antithyroid drugs. The origin of the receptors is a female donor with Graves disease. Each CDR3 is given with its conserved first and last residue. D genes are given only for firm matches. Expanded clones are given a class, and other clones once, few, many or no size at all.

j_call | v_call | d_call | clone_size | cdr3_aa | cdr3_nt
TRBJ2-1 | TRBV20-1 | NA | many | CSATSRIDEQFF | TGCAGTGCTACCTCCCGCATAGATGAGCAGTTCTTC
TRBJ2-2 | TRBV20-1 | NA | many | CSARGLQQGNTGELFF | TGCAGTGCTAGGGGGCTCCAACAGGGGAACACCGGGGAGCTGTTTTTT
TRBJ2-5 | TRBV7-2 | TRBD2 | NA | CASSSGGIQETQYF | TGTGCCAGCAGTTCCGGGGGGATCCAAGAGACCCAGTACTTC
TRBJ1-1 | TRBV12-3/TRBV12-4 | NA | many | CAAGDEAFF | TGTGCCGCAGGAGACGAAGCTTTCTTT
TRBJ2-3 | TRBV7-9 | NA | NA | CASSLGVGPDTQYF | TGTGCCAGCAGCCTAGGGGTCGGTCCAGATACGCAGTATTTT
TRBJ2-7 | TRBV6-1 | TRBD1 | many | CASRNPGQGSYEQYF | TGTGCCAGCAGAAACCCGGGACAGGGTTCCTACGAGCAGTACTTC
TRBJ1-6 | TRBV6-5 | NA | NA | CASSYRAANSPLHF | TGTGCCAGCAGTTACAGGGCGGCAAATTCACCCCTCCACTTT
TRBJ1-2 | TRBV27 | NA | many | CASRDGTDSYGYTF | TGTGCCAGCAGGGACGGGACGGACAGCTATGGCTACACCTTC
TRBJ2-4 | TRBV27 | NA | many | CASSLSRDTTQYF | TGTGCCAGCAGTTTATCGAGGGACACCACGCAGTACTTC
TRBJ2-6 | TRBV16 | NA | many | CASSLRVAGANVLTF | TGTGCCAGCAGCCTGCGGGTTGCTGGGGCCAACGTCCTGACTTTC
TRBJ2-7 | TRBV10-3 | NA | many | CAISESIPPWAGTRKAYEQYF | TGTGCCATCAGTGAGTCGATCCCTCCGTGGGCCGGGACCCGAAAAGCCTACGAGCAGTACTTC
TRBJ2-1 | TRBV27 | NA | NA | CASSSGTYNEQFF | TGTGCCAGCAGTTCAGGGACCTACAATGAGCAGTTCTTC
TRBJ2-3 | TRBV11-2 | NA | many | CASSLLGHTQYF | TGTGCCAGCAGCTTATTAGGCCATACTCAGTATTTT
TRBJ2-3 | TRBV20-1 | NA | NA | CSARDLQDSTDTQYF | TGCAGTGCTAGAGATTTGCAGGACTCCACAGATACGCAGTATTTT
TRBJ2-1 | TRBV11-3 | TRBD2 | NA | CASSRGGTVNEQFF | TGTGCCAGCAGCCGGGGGGGTACTGTTAATGAGCAGTTCTTC
TRBJ2-1 | TRBV7-9 | TRBD1 | many | CASRTRQGHNEQFF | TGTGCCAGCAGAACGCGACAGGGCCACAATGAGCAGTTCTTC
TRBJ2-1 | TRBV28 | NA | NA | CASSLATGTPSTETQCF | TGTGCCAGCAGTTTAGCGACCGGGACACCCTCCACGGAGACCCAGTGCTTC
TRBJ2-1 | TRBV4-2 | NA | many | CASSQRDTNEQFF | TGTGCCAGCAGCCAACGCGACACCAATGAGCAGTTCTTC
TRBJ2-5 | TRBV27 | NA | few | CASSYVGSLETQYF | TGTGCCAGCAGTTACGTGGGCTCTTTAGAGACCCAGTACTTC
TRBJ2-1 | TRBV5-1 | NA | many | CASSLQGSDTYNEQFF | TGCGCCAGCAGCTTGCAGGGGAGCGACACCTACAATGAGCAGTTCTTC
TRBJ2-7 | TRBV6-1 | TRBD2 | many | CASSLGTSSRSDEQYF | TGTGCCAGCAGTCTCGGGACTAGCTCTCGTTCCGACGAGCAGTACTTC
TRBJ1-2 | TRBV15 | NA | NA | CATSRDRAAIYGYTF | TGTGCCACCAGCAGAGATCGGGCCGCTATTTATGGCTACACCTTC
TRBJ1-2 | TRBV20-1 | NA | few | CSASSSSGYGYTF | TGCAGTGCTAGTTCCTCGTCGGGCTATGGCTACACCTTC
TRBJ1-1 | TRBV20-1 | TRBD1 | many | CSARDWDRGGTEAFF | TGCAGTGCTAGAGACTGGGACAGGGGTGGGACTGAAGCTTTCTTT
TRBJ2-2 | TRBV27 | NA | many | CASSPYGTQIHGELFF | TGTGCCAGCAGTCCCTACGGGACCCAGATCCACGGGGAGCTGTTTTTT
TRBJ2-2 | TRBV7-2 | TRBD2 | NA | CASSNPSGANTGELFF | TGTGCCAGCAGTAATCCCAGCGGGGCCAACACCGGGGAGCTGTTTTTT
TRBJ1-1 | TRBV20-1 | TRBD1 | many | CSVGGTGNTEAFF | TGCAGTGTGGGAGGGACAGGGAACACTGAAGCTTTCTTT
TRBJ1-2 | TRBV20-1 | NA | many | CSAVRDGNLYGYTF | TGCAGTGCGGTCCGGGACGGAAACCTCTATGGCTACACCTTC
TRBJ2-3 | TRBV6-1 | TRBD1 | many | CASSPRDRTRDTQYF | TGTGCCAGCAGCCCGCGGGACAGGACTCGAGATACGCAGTATTTT
TRBJ2-2 | TRBV11-3 | NA | many | CASRGIFTGPNTGELFF | TGTGCCAGCAGGGGAATCTTCACAGGGCCGAACACCGGGGAGCTGTTTTTT
TRBJ2-1 | TRBV11-3 | TRBD2 | many | CASSFAGGSYNEQFF | TGTGCCAGCAGCTTTGCGGGGGGCTCCTACAATGAGCAGTTCTTC
TRBJ2-3 | TRBV10-1 | NA | many | CASSETSTDTQYF | TGCGCCAGCAGTGAAACTAGCACAGATACGCAGTATTTT
TRBJ2-7 | TRBV28 | TRBD2 | many | CASSALAGGPYEQYF | TGTGCCAGCAGTGCTCTTGCGGGGGGCCCCTACGAGCAGTACTTC
TRBJ2-2 | TRBV11-1 | NA | many | CASSLSQQATGELFF | TGTGCCAGCAGCTTATCCCAGCAGGCCACCGGGGAGCTGTTTTTT
TRBJ1-1 | TRBV7-3 | TRBD1 | NA | CASSLYRTGGRNTEAFF | TGTGCCAGCAGCCTTTACCGGACAGGGGGAAGGAACACTGAAGCTTTCTTT
TRBJ2-7 | TRBV4-1 | NA | NA | CASRRQALQSYEQYF | TGCGCCAGCAGACGACAGGCCCTACAATCCTACGAGCAGTACTTC
TRBJ2-7 | TRBV11-2 | NA | many | CASSLNYVYEQYF | TGTGCCAGCAGCTTAAACTATGTCTACGAGCAGTACTTC
TRBJ1-2 | TRBV7-2 | NA | NA | CASSPYRTAKGYTF | TGTGCCAGCAGCCCCTACCGGACAGCCAAAGGCTACACCTTC
TRBJ1-1 | TRBV5-1 | NA | NA | CASSLSTWGTEAFF | TGCGCCAGCAGCTTAAGCACATGGGGGACTGAAGCTTTCTTT
TRBJ2-2 | TRBV3-1 | NA | NA | CASSQAPDTGELFF | TGTGCCAGCAGCCAAGCACCCGACACCGGGGAGCTGTTTTTT
TRBJ2-4 | TRBV6-1 | NA | many | CASRSAAGSLAKNIQYF | TGTGCCAGCAGGTCGGCGGCGGGGTCTTTGGCCAAAAACATTCAGTACTTC
TRBJ2-5 | TRBV20-1 | TRBD2 | many | CSARELAGTQETQYF | TGCAGTGCTAGAGAGTTAGCGGGGACACAAGAGACCCAGTACTTC
TRBJ2-5 | TRBV2 | TRBD1 | NA | CASSDTGGLETQYF | TGTGCCAGCAGTGACACAGGGGGCCTAGAGACCCAGTACTTC
TRBJ2-2 | TRBV28 | TRBD1 | many | CASRLLGRTGGTGELFF | TGTGCCAGCAGACTTTTGGGACGGACAGGGGGCACCGGGGAGCTGTTTTTT